What follows are 13 T cell receptor beta chains derived from one specimen sequenced in a study of a mutant IDH1 vaccine in newly diagnosed glioma. Indicated time point: week 47, end of study. The study gave 300 ug of mutant IDH1 20-mer peptide per vaccine dose, with topical imiquimod. No antigen has been assigned to these receptors. The assay was immunoSEQ multiplex PCR, and TCRdb's table has in-frame clones only and misses some. The top ten clones hold 3.8% of a sample with tens of thousands of clones, 83% of them seen once. Sequencing was performed on PBMCs, taken from a glioma patient whose treatment included an IDH1 peptide vaccine. These receptors were obtained from a man aged 30 to 39 with glioma.

J is TRBJ2-7 and V is TRBV5-6; D may be TRBD1 (6 bases). The length of the CDR3 is 14 residues. The V gene's germline CDR1 is SGHDT and CDR2 YYEEEE. With 0 bases removed from V and 3 bases from J, the gap between germline ends came to 10 bases. DNA of the CDR3: TGTGCCAGCAGCTTGGAACCAGGGGTCTACGAGCAGTACTTC. The encoded protein is CASSLEPGVYEQYF.

CDR3 DNA sequence: TGCAGCGTTACAGGGGGCAACCAAGAGACCCAGTACTTC. Its translation is CSVTGGNQETQYF. The rearrangement uses TRBV29-1 and TRBJ2-5; 9 bases match TRBD1. CDR1 is SQVTM, CDR2 ANQGSEA, per germline. V gave up 5 bases and J gave up 0 bases; unmatched junction bases: 1. The CDR3 has 13 amino acids.

The rearrangement links TRBV7-8 to TRBJ1-6; possibly TRBD1 for D (5 bases). V lost 1 base to trimming and J lost 15 bases, with 7 bases between them. The CDR3 has 11 residues. Looked up from germline, CDR1 is SGHVS and CDR2 is FQNEAQ. DNA of the CDR3: TGTGCCAGCAGCTTAGGGGGGGGCCTCCACTTT. Translated: CASSLGGGLHF.

The V and J genes are TRBV5-6 and TRBJ1-6; TRBD1 matches at 7 bases. The CDR3 has 15 residues. The trim removed 0 bases at V and 5 bases at J, leaving 2 bases unmatched. From germline, CDR1 is SGHDT and CDR2 YYEEEE. CDR3 sequence: CASSLVDRDNSPLHF. For the CDR3, the DNA is TGTGCCAGCAGCTTGGTTGACAGGGATAATTCACCCCTCCACTTT.

The chain recombines TRBV5-1 with TRBJ2-1, with a possible D match to TRBD2 (6 bases). Germline V gives CDR1 SGHRS, CDR2 YFSETQ. Trimming shortened V by 5 bases and J by 9 bases, and 15 bases separated the two germline ends. The CDR3 consists of 13 residues. The CDR3 DNA reads as TGCGCCAGCAGGGGGCGGACTATCGGTGAGCAGTTCTTC. Its protein product is CASRGRTIGEQFF.

The chain combines TRBV5-6 with TRBJ2-7; 8 nucleotides line up with TRBD2. V lost 0 bases, J lost 4 bases, and 6 bases stayed unmatched. The germline gives CDR1 SGHDT, CDR2 YYEEEE. The CDR3 has 15 amino acids. The CDR3 region has the DNA TGTGCCAGCAGCTTGGAGGCGCGGGGGGCTTACGAGCAGTACTTC. Residues: CASSLEARGAYEQYF.

The V and J genes are TRBV7-2 and TRBJ1-2; D gene uncertain. This CDR3 comprises 13 residues. Germline lookup yields CDR1 SGHTA and CDR2 FQGNSA. V was clipped by 1 base and J by 2 bases, with 5 bases between them. CDR3 in amino acids: CASSLGGNYGYTF. DNA of the CDR3: TGTGCCAGCAGCTTAGGAGGGAACTATGGCTACACCTTC.

The chain joins TRBV7-2 to TRBJ2-2; D is tentatively TRBD1 or TRBD2 (5 bases each). Trimming removed 0 bases at V and 8 bases at J, with 10 bases between. In germline, CDR1 is SGHTA, CDR2 FQGNSA. The CDR3 extends over 14 amino acids. This CDR3 is CASSLAGDLGELFF. CDR3 in DNA: TGTGCCAGCAGCTTAGCGGGGGACCTTGGGGAGCTGTTTTTT.

The chain couples TRBV28 to TRBJ1-1; D unclear. Between the trimmed V and J ends, which lost 6 bases and 8 bases, there was a span of 13 bases. The CDR3 is made up of 12 amino acids. CDR1 is MDHEN, CDR2 SYDVKM, per germline. The CDR3: CASSSRLGEAFF. CDR3 bases: TGTGCCAGCAGCTCCCGTCTGGGGGAAGCTTTCTTT.

The rearrangement joins TRBV4-1 to TRBJ1-1, with 9 bases identical to TRBD1. CDR1 and CDR2 from the germline V gene are MGHRA and YSYEKL. With 4 bases clipped from V and 2 bases from J, the junction kept 11 bases outside the gene matches. The CDR3 length is 17 residues. DNA of the CDR3: TGCGCCAGCAGCCCGACGTGGACAGGGGCATTTAACACTGAAGCTTTCTTT. Translated: CASSPTWTGAFNTEAFF.

The chain couples TRBV5-6 to TRBJ1-6; D is possibly TRBD1 (6 bases). The CDR3 totals 16 residues. The germline V and J ends were trimmed by 4 bases and 8 bases, with 19 bases remaining between them. Germline CDR1 is SGHDT and CDR2 is YYEEEE. The CDR3 loop reads CASSPGAGGRHSPLHF. In DNA, the CDR3 is TGTGCCAGCAGCCCGGGGGCGGGGGGCCGGCATTCACCCCTCCACTTT. The full variable domain, with the rest looked up from reference TRBV5-6 and TRBJ1-6, is DAGVTQSPTHLIKTRGQQVTLRCSPKSGHDTVSWYQQALGQGPQFIFQYYEEEERQRGNFPDRFSGHQFPNYSSELNVNALLLGDSALYLCASSPGAGGRHSPLHFGNGTRLTVT.

This clone was detected once. The V and J genes are TRBV27 and TRBJ1-1; D gene ambiguous. With 8 bases removed from V and 0 bases from J, the gap between germline ends came to 13 bases. CDR1 and CDR2 (germline): MNHEY, SMNVEV (reference sequence). The CDR3 loop spans 14 amino acids. In DNA, the CDR3 is TGTGCCAGCGCATCAGATCTCATGAACACTGAAGCTTTCTTT. This encodes CASASDLMNTEAFF.

The chain combines TRBV5-1 with TRBJ2-5; maybe TRBD2 (6 bases). CDR3 length equals 14 residues. Germline loops: CDR1 SGHRS, CDR2 YFSETQ. V lost 0 bases to trimming and J lost 4 bases, with 10 bases between them. CDR3: CASSLGSGLETQYF. CDR3 DNA sequence: TGCGCCAGCAGCTTGGGTTCGGGACTAGAGACCCAGTACTTC.